One sample yielded the 4 T cell receptor beta chains listed below, sequenced in a study of blood T cells in healthy people across ages. Then a second PCR, running about 7 to 11 cycles, was carried out with a sample-barcoded 5' primer and a J-beta primer mix. TCRdb re-derived calls from the 5' RACE reads in MiXCR, one entry per CDR3 protein. The table includes around 820,000 distinct CDR3 sequences, roughly 25% detected once. Separately, the same data were catalogued under a study of T cells of mothers and their children.

The sequencing sample was made of blood. The receptors come from a boy under 18 in good health.

The genes are TRBV21-1 and TRBJ2-1; TRBD2 is the table's D call, not checked against the DNA. The closer fit of TRBJ2-5 to the DNA end suggests the J call may be wrong. TRBV21-1 represents a pseudogene. This CDR3 comprises 17 residues. CDR3 nucleotides: TGTGCCAGCAGCAAAGGTGGGACTAGCGGGGTGGAAGAGACCCAGTACTTC. Protein sequence: CASSKGGTSGVEETQYF.

This clonotype appeared a few times. This rearrangement joins TRBV10-3 to TRBJ1-4; 7 nucleotides match TRBD1. V gave up 9 bases and J gave up 5 bases; unmatched junction bases: 6. The CDR3 covers 13 residues. The germline gives CDR1 ENHRY, CDR2 SYGVKD. The CDR3 DNA sequence: TGTGCCATTTCCGGGACAGAGAATGAAAAACTGTTTTTT. Translated, it gives CAISGTENEKLFF.

This clonotype appeared a few times. Since the CDR3 does not end with the conserved phenylalanine or tryptophan, this likely comes from a read error. The chain uses TRBV28 and TRBJ2-1; 10 bases fit TRBD2. V was pared by 6 bases and J by 6 bases, with 5 bases of the junction left unmatched. Looked up from germline, CDR1 is MDHEN and CDR2 is SYDVKM. The CDR3 is made up of 14 amino acids. The CDR3 protein is CASSSGGDLNEQFL. The DNA for the CDR3 is TGTGCCAGCAGCAGCGGGGGGGACCTCAATGAGCAGTTCCTC.

In DNA form, the CDR3 reads TGTGCCACCCTAAGTGCGAACACCGGGGAGCTGTTTTTT. Translating gives CATLSANTGELFF. V gene TRBV4-2 combines with J gene TRBJ2-2; no definite D call. The V gene's germline CDR1 is LGHNA and CDR2 YNFKEQ. This CDR3 is 13 amino acids long. V was trimmed by 10 bases and J by 0 bases, leaving 9 bases between them.